This T cell receptor beta chain stems from a study of CD8 T cells in ankylosing spondylitis. Study-wide findings and caveats: What seemed typical of ankylosing spondylitis blood was a TCR beta motif built from roughly eight highly homologous variants.

The CDR3 sequence is 18 residues long. CDR1 is KGHDR and CDR2 is SFDVKD in the germline V gene. Trimming took off 3 bases at V and 1 base at J, with 18 bases between the two ends. A single record per CDR3 protein comes from TCRdb applying MiXCR to the 5' RACE reads. This table holds roughly 160,000 distinct CDR3 sequences, 9.8% found once. This clonotype was picked up a small number of times. The target antigen is unknown. This TCR was sampled from a female donor with ankylosing spondylitis or in good health (not recorded which). The chain couples TRBV24-1 to TRBJ1-5, with D unclear. Sequenced sample: blood, either unsorted or a sorted T cell fraction (not recorded which). CDR3 DNA sequence: TGTGCCACCAGTGATGGCCCTCGGGTTGGGCTAAGCAATCAGCCCCAGCATTTT. It encodes CATSDGPRVGLSNQPQHF.